This T cell receptor (beta chain) was observed in a study of T cells after yellow fever vaccination. Broader study findings: Booster sampling recovered most clones from primary vaccination (around 96% CD4, over 75% CD8). Just a small share of clonotypes turned up in the CD4 compartment as well as the CD8 compartment.

TCRdb called the 5' RACE reads again in MiXCR, with one record for every CDR3 protein. Of over 45,000 distinct CDR3 sequences in the sample, roughly 6.9% were seen once. Germline V CDR1 and CDR2: SGHRS, YFSETQ. V was cut by 0 bases and J by 7 bases, with 11 bases left in between. CDR3 length: 14 residues. A remark on this clonotype: Its antigen is not known.

The starting material was CD8+ T cells sorted from PBMCs, obtained on the day of the first yellow fever vaccination. V is TRBV5-1 and J is TRBJ2-1; D might be TRBD2 (6 bases). The sequence came from a man between 18 and 29 years old who received the YFV17D yellow fever vaccine. CDR3 amino acids: CASSLELAWNEQFF. CDR3 DNA: TGCGCCAGCAGCTTGGAACTAGCATGGAATGAGCAGTTCTTC.